The sequence of this T cell receptor (beta chain) was determined in a study of blood T cell repertoires in COVID-19 (TCRdb year 2020). Turning to the overall study: Samples from collaborators originated in the United States, Italy and Spain and spanned both the acute and convalescent phases of COVID-19. Sample metadata almost always included a de-identified subject ID, COVID-19 status, age in years and sex. The prospective study material was composed of cDNA or gDNA derived from T cells, B-cell-depleted T cells, or PBMCs. Samples were obtained from the ongoing ImmuneRACE study (first 160 participants) and from approximately 1,200 subjects provided by 6 global collaborators. Subjects who had been exposed to COVID-19, were actively infected with it, or had recovered from it provided the deeply sampled blood TCRbeta repertoires that made up the dataset. The repertoires were made available in a free public database intended to serve as a resource for research on the immune response to SARS-CoV-2. Where available, HLA class I and class II types were obtained from metadata supplied by the sample provider rather than from assay-based typing. The investigation overall reported the following: The quantity of clinical and demographic metadata differed by source and by participant and was supplied without curation.

Participants in the prospective study were enrolled through a virtual design, were aged roughly 18 to 90 years, and lived in some 24 United States geographic areas. To assign participants to cohorts, the prospective study relied on clinical history that participants themselves reported in a screening survey and a study questionnaire. Recovered participants in ImmuneRACE Cohort 3 were defined by two consecutive negative NP/OP PCR tests, clearance by a healthcare professional, or resolution of symptoms. Each participant in the prospective study had whole blood, serum and a nasopharyngeal or oropharyngeal swab collected by mobile phlebotomists. Over a roughly 2-month period, participants in the prospective study had the option of providing additional blood draws and questionnaires. Before DNA extraction, blood samples from the prospective study were shipped at room temperature or frozen. TCRbeta CDR3 regions were amplified from genomic DNA by means of the immunoSEQ Assay, a bias-controlled multiplex PCR. The authors processed their data as follows. The number of nucleated cells in each sample was estimated by amplification of reference gene primers within the assay. To quantify the absolute abundance of each unique TCRbeta CDR3 rearrangement, sequence reads were collapsed and filtered. Productive Simpson clonality was computed per sample as the square root of Simpson's diversity index over productive rearrangements. Imported from immuneACCESS, the table was reduced by TCRdb to in-frame sequences with V and J called. These copies leave out some clones; in studies compared against another copy, an unresolved V gene accounts for under half, and the cause of the remainder is not known. The D gene and trimming were derived from the DNA, and the V and J assignments and clone size from that table. The sample yields about 310,000 clones; roughly 89% were counted once. The ten largest clonotypes hold over 9% of the sample.

On this clone itself: Its antigen specificity is not known. The input lacks base qualities; no much larger clone sits a single base away.

CDR1 SGDLS and CDR2 YYNGEE were looked up in the germline V gene. The germline ends are 15 bases apart after V is trimmed by 4 bases and J by 2 bases. The CDR3 runs 15 amino acids, cysteine and phenylalanine included. Only CDR3 DNA is held: 45 bases, read in frame from base 1. This receptor was identified in a woman in her twenties or thirties who had recovered from COVID-19. This receptor chain uses TRBV9 and TRBJ2-5; the D gene is perhaps TRBD1, on 5 matching bases. The sequenced material came from PBMCs or T cells enriched from blood (not recorded which). At the DNA level, the sequence is TGTGCCAGCAGCTCCATGGGGCCCGGTCAAGAGACCCAGTACTTC. It translates as CASSSMGPGQETQYF.